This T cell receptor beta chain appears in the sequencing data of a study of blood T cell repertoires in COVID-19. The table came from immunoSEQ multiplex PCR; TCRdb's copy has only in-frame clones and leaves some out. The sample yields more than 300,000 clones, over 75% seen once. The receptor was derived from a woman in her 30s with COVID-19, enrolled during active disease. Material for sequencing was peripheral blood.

The CDR3 DNA follows: TGTGCCAGCAACCAGGCCAACACCGGGGAGCTGTTTTTT. Its protein product is CASNQANTGELFF. The chain joins TRBV7-2 to TRBJ2-2; D not certain. The CDR3 is 13 amino acids. CDR1 and CDR2 (germline): SGHTA, FQGNSA. V shed 7 bases and J shed 2 bases, with 8 bases lying between them.